What follows is one T cell receptor beta chain and its context. This entry is derived from a study of control samples from healthy donors and cancer patients. This table comes from immunoSEQ multiplex PCR, and its TCRdb copy is limited to in-frame clones, with some not included. This table has some 190,000 clones, around 90% appearing once. J lost 7 bases, V lost 6 bases, and 4 bases had no gene match. The germline V gene has CDR1 MRHNA and CDR2 SNTAGT. This CDR3 is built from 14 residues. The clonotype comes from a man aged 25-40 years in good health. The rearrangement joins TRBV6-4 to TRBJ1-6, with TRBD1 matching 9 bases. Sequencing was performed on blood. The CDR3: CASSRDRENSPLHF. The DNA of the CDR3 is TGTGCCAGCAGCCGGGACAGGGAAAATTCACCCCTCCACTTT.